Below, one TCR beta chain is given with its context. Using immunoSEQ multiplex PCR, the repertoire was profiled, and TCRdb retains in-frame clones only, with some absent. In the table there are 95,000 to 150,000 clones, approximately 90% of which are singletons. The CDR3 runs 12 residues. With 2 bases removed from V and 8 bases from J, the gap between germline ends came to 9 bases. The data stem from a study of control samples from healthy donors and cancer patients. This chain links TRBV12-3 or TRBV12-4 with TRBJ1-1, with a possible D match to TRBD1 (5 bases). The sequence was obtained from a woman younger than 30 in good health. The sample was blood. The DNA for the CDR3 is TGTGCCAGCAGTTTATTGGCAGGGGAAGCTTTCTTT. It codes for CASSLLAGEAFF.